Sequencing of this T cell receptor beta chain was carried out in a study of monozygotic twins with inflammatory bowel disease (dated by TCRdb to the late 2010s). General notes on the study: A total of roughly 28 monozygotic twin pairs were included in the full study, comprising nine German pairs (four IBD-concordant, five IBD-discordant) and 19 IBD-discordant Danish pairs. Within discordant pairs, disease-associated traits were sought mainly by comparing IBD patients with their genetically identical healthy co-twins. Each individual had, on average, about 151 000 unique TCRalpha sequences and 181 000 unique TCRbeta sequences available for analysis. What the study reported, not specific to this receptor: Background noise and inter-individual variability may have been introduced into the repertoires by the differing immunosuppressive treatments among patients. Fewer clonotypes were shared with other individuals by IBD patients than by healthy twins, most markedly in patients showing signs of disease activity. No single strong signal or clonotype linked to IBD turned up in the results, so the idea that one exists was not supported. The analysis was unable to tell apart different T cell subtypes. Measured by the inverse Simpson index, TCRbeta repertoire diversity was lower in IBD patients than in their healthy co-twins. Repertoire similarity did not differ between concordant and discordant twins, possibly due to limited statistical power.

From its cysteine to its phenylalanine, the CDR3 spans 12 amino acids. The DNA is unrecorded. CDR1 and CDR2 are read off the germline V gene (reference sequence) as DFQATT and SNEGSKA. About this clonotype: It lacks a known antigen.

From each donor, an approximately 2.5 ml peripheral blood sample was collected into PAXgene tubes and kept at -80 degrees C. Total RNA was isolated from whole blood with the PAXgene blood miRNA kit on an automated QIAcube, without T cell sorting. Peripheral blood from monozygotic twin pairs concordant or discordant for inflammatory bowel disease was subjected to deep TCRalpha and TCRbeta repertoire profiling with unique molecular barcoding. For every twin pair, smoking habits were documented, and each individual was categorised as a current, former or never smoker. Library method: 5' RACE. The input for every TCR library was around 3,600 ng of total RNA. cDNA was synthesized with SMARTScribe reverse transcriptase in eight separate reactions per sample. During cDNA synthesis, unique molecular identifiers containing a 6-nucleotide sample barcode were introduced by template switching. Two nested PCRs of roughly 16 and 10 cycles amplified the TCRalpha and TCRbeta cDNA, and bead purification followed each PCR. Before amplification, the cDNA was both treated with uracil DNA-glycosylase and purified with the QIAquick PCR purification kit. In the second PCR, Illumina TruSeq-compatible adapters and sample-specific barcodes were added. Library quality and concentration were checked on TapeStation and Qubit, and libraries were pooled at 5 to 6.5 ng each. Pooled libraries were sequenced on an Illumina HiSeq2500 single-index Rapid Run with 2 x 100 bp reads and custom sequencing primers. In the original analysis: MiGEC version 1.2.6 was used for UMI-based consensus assembly to correct PCR and sequencing errors. MiXCR version 2.1.1 was used to carry out V(D)J alignment, clonotype assembly and CDR3 extraction. Normalisation of gene usage, clonotype sharing and MAIT/NKT TCR abundance was achieved by analysing the top 1000, 10 000 and 20 000 clonotypes per sample. After downsampling to 27 000 UMIs, diversity was calculated as the inverse Simpson index using the vegan R package. Paired Mann-Whitney U tests were applied to discordant twin pairs, and Benjamini-Hochberg correction was used for multiple testing. TCRdb reprocessed the reads into one record per CDR3 protein sequence, lacking DNA. TCRdb's processing, not the authors' own work, is the source of the V and J calls. Per the sample table, the count is approximately 330,000 distinct CDR3 sequences. The ten largest account for roughly 2% of the sample.

The rearrangement combines TRBV20-1 with TRBJ1-1; TCRdb's D call of TRBD1 is untestable without DNA. Sequenced material: blood. The sequence derives from a human donor with ulcerative colitis or Crohn's disease, or a healthy co-twin of an affected twin (not recorded which). The CDR3 region has the sequence CSIHMGYTEAFF.